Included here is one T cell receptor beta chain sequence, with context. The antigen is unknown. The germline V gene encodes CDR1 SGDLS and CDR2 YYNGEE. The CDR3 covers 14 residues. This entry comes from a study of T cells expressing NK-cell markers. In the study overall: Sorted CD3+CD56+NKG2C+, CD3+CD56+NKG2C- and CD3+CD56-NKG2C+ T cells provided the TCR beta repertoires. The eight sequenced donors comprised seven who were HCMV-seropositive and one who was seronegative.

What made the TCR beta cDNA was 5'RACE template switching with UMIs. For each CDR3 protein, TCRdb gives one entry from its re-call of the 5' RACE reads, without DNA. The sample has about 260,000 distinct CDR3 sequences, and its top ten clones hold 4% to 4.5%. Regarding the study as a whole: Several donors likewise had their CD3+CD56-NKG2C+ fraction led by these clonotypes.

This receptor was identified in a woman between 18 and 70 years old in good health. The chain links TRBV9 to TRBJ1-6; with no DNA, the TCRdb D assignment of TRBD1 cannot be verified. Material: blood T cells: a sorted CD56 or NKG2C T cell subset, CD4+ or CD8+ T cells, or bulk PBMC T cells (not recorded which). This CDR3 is CASSPRGVNSPLHF.